The 28 T cell receptor beta chains reported below all come from one sample, sequenced in a study of memory CD4+ T cells and cytomegalovirus serostatus (dated 2019 in TCRdb). A FACSAria II was used to sort memory CD4+ T cells, defined as single viable CD3+CD4+CD8-CD45RO+ cells. Library construction relied on the immunoSEQ multiplex PCR assay. Not all clones reach the TCRdb copy of this immuneACCESS table, which keeps in-frame sequences only. Checked studies attribute under half of the gap to unresolved V genes and leave the rest unexplained. The sample yields tens of thousands of clones; 82% were counted once. The ten largest make up about 0.8% of the sample. Material for sequencing was memory CD4+ T cells from blood. The receptors were sampled from an adult in good health and CMV-seronegative.

The J gene is TRBJ2-7, the V gene TRBV28, with D perhaps TRBD1 (5 bases). This CDR3 region has 16 residues. Germline V lookup: CDR1 MDHEN, CDR2 SYDVKM. Trimming took 5 bases from V and 0 from J, leaving 17 bases between them. CDR3 in amino acids: CASSPTVRVGSYEQYF. CDR3 nucleotide sequence: TGTGCCAGCAGTCCTACCGTCAGGGTGGGCTCCTACGAGCAGTACTTC.

The chain uses TRBV2 and TRBJ1-5; D might be TRBD1 (5 bases). The CDR3 runs to 13 residues. Trimming pared 8 bases from V and 5 bases from J, leaving 13 bases between. CDR1 and CDR2 (germline): SNHLY, FYNNEI. The CDR3 here is CASGEGSHQPQHF. CDR3 in DNA: TGTGCCAGCGGGGAGGGGTCCCATCAGCCCCAGCATTTT.

The chain carries TRBV9 and TRBJ2-7; D is possibly TRBD1 or TRBD2 (6 bases each). V dropped 7 bases and J dropped 0 bases, with 8 bases sitting between them. The CDR3 is 12 residues long. The V gene's germline CDR1 is SGDLS and CDR2 YYNGEE. DNA for the CDR3: TGTGCCAGCGGAGGGGGCTCCTACGAGCAGTACTTC. Protein sequence: CASGGGSYEQYF.

V gene TRBV7-9 combines with J gene TRBJ1-4; weak D call: TRBD1 (6 bases). CDR1 and CDR2 (germline): SEHNR, FQNEAQ (reference sequence). The CDR3 covers 13 residues. Trimming took off 7 bases at V and 7 bases at J, with 13 bases between the two ends. CDR3 protein: CASMGASREKLFF. CDR3 DNA sequence: TGTGCCAGCATGGGGGCTTCACGTGAAAAACTGTTTTTT.

The chain combines TRBV11-3 with TRBJ2-7; D is unclear. V lost 0 bases and J lost 6, with 6 bases in between. The CDR3 runs 12 residues. The germline gives CDR1 SGHNT, CDR2 YENEEA. CDR3 DNA sequence: TGTGCCAGCAGCTTAGATCCTGCCGAGCAGTACTTC. Protein product: CASSLDPAEQYF.

The J gene is TRBJ2-5, the V gene TRBV7-9; D gene ambiguous. From germline, CDR1 is SEHNR and CDR2 FQNEAQ (reference sequence). V was clipped by 2 bases and J by 0 bases, with 10 bases between them. CDR3 length: 15 amino acids. Here the CDR3 DNA reads TGTGCCAGCAGCTTAAAGGTTTTGTACCAAGAGACCCAGTACTTC. As protein: CASSLKVLYQETQYF.

Worth noting for this clone: Additional DNA sequences in this sample encode the identical CDR3. J is TRBJ2-2 and V is TRBV5-4, with D possibly TRBD1 on 6 matching bases. The germline V and J ends were trimmed by 4 bases and 0 bases, with 10 bases remaining between them. The CDR3 runs 15 residues. Germline-derived CDR1 and CDR2 are SGHNT and YYREEE (reference sequence). CDR3 DNA sequence: TGTGCCAGCAGCCCCTGGACAGCGAACACCGGGGAGCTGTTTTTT. It is translated as CASSPWTANTGELFF.

This clone appeared once. The chain carries TRBV27 and TRBJ2-5; no clear D gene. The CDR3 consists of 14 residues. Germline values: CDR1 MNHEY, CDR2 SMNVEV (reference sequence). Trimming took off 5 bases at V and 5 bases at J, with 15 bases between the two ends. The DNA of the CDR3 is TGTGCCAGCAGTCCCCTCGCCCATAGGGAGACCCAGTACTTC. This encodes CASSPLAHRETQYF.

V gene TRBV6-5 combines with J gene TRBJ1-5, with D unclear. This CDR3 comprises 13 residues. Germline-derived CDR1 and CDR2 are MNHEY and SVGAGI. The germline V and J ends were trimmed by 4 bases and 5 bases, with 9 bases remaining between them. CDR3 in amino acids: CASSLRWDQPQHF. For the CDR3, the DNA is TGTGCCAGCAGTTTAAGATGGGATCAGCCCCAGCATTTT.

This clone was detected only a few times. The CDR3 loop is CAISERDGTEAFF. For the CDR3, the DNA is TGTGCCATCAGTGAGCGGGATGGGACTGAAGCTTTCTTT. The rearrangement joins TRBV10-3 to TRBJ1-1; D gene uncertain. Germline assignment: CDR1 ENHRY and CDR2 SYGVKD. Trimming removed 2 bases from V and 5 bases from J, with 9 bases in between. The CDR3 is made up of 13 amino acids.

This clone was counted between two and nine times. The chain carries TRBV14 and TRBJ2-1; no clear D gene. The CDR3 covers 13 residues. Germline CDR1 SGHDN, CDR2 FVKESK. With 4 bases removed from V and 3 bases from J, the gap between germline ends came to 7 bases. In DNA, the CDR3 is TGTGCCAGCAGCCTTAACAGCTACAATGAGCAGTTCTTC. Residues: CASSLNSYNEQFF.

V gene TRBV13 combines with J gene TRBJ2-3, with 12 bases fitting TRBD2. Germline assignment: CDR1 PRHDT and CDR2 FYEKMQ (reference sequence). The CDR3 sequence is 15 residues long. J lost 6 bases, V lost 5 bases, and 6 bases had no gene match. Here the CDR3 reads CASSEAGTSGDTQYF. DNA of the CDR3: TGTGCCAGCAGCGAAGCCGGGACTAGCGGGGATACGCAGTATTTT.

CDR3 protein: CASSRLAGAGELFF. For the CDR3, the DNA is TGTGCCAGCAGCCGCCTCGCCGGGGCCGGGGAGCTGTTTTTT. This chain links TRBV14 with TRBJ2-2, with D tentatively TRBD2 (5 bases). The CDR3 totals 14 residues. V was trimmed by 4 bases and J by 6 bases, leaving 12 bases between them. From germline, CDR1 is SGHDN and CDR2 FVKESK.

The chain uses TRBV7-8 and TRBJ2-4; TRBD2 is a possible D gene (5 bases). This CDR3 has 16 amino acids. V lost 5 bases and J 1 base, leaving 15 bases between the germline ends. The V gene's germline CDR1 is SGHVS and CDR2 FQNEAQ. The CDR3 nucleotides are TGTGCCAGCAGCCCCGGGGTGTACGGGGCCAAAAACATTCAGTACTTC. Its translation is CASSPGVYGAKNIQYF.

The chain employs TRBV19 and TRBJ1-5; no definite D call. Trimming removed 5 bases at V and 4 bases at J, with 6 bases between. The germline gives CDR1 LNHDA, CDR2 SQIVND (reference sequence). This CDR3 has 12 residues. The CDR3 DNA is TGTGCCAGTAGTCCCTGGAATCAGCCCCAGCATTTT. Amino acid sequence: CASSPWNQPQHF.

The chain couples TRBV28 to TRBJ1-1; D gene uncertain. V was cut by 6 bases and J by 0 bases, with 17 bases left in between. CDR3 length: 16 residues. Germline CDR1 and CDR2: MDHEN and SYDVKM. The CDR3 bases are TGTGCCAGCAGCTTCCCAGGCCCGGGGATGAACACTGAAGCTTTCTTT. Protein product: CASSFPGPGMNTEAFF.

V usage is TRBV7-3 and J usage is TRBJ2-1; D possibly uses TRBD1 or TRBD2 (5 bases each). Looked up from germline, CDR1 is SGHTA and CDR2 is FQGTGA. V shed 1 base and J shed 5 bases, with 9 bases lying between them. The CDR3 sequence is 14 residues long. The CDR3 protein is CASSLSRDHNEQFF. The CDR3 DNA sequence: TGTGCCAGCAGCTTAAGTAGGGACCACAATGAGCAGTTCTTC.

V gene TRBV4-1 combines with J gene TRBJ2-4; 16 bases are shared with TRBD2. The V and J ends lost 9 bases and 1 base, in that order; junction bases with no gene match: 18. CDR3 length: 21 amino acids. The germline V gene has CDR1 MGHRA and CDR2 YSYEKL. Here the CDR3 DNA reads TGCGCCAGTGCACCGGTCCAGGGACTAGCGGGAGGGGGGGTGGCCAAAAACATTCAGTACTTC. Its protein product is CASAPVQGLAGGGVAKNIQYF.

The rearrangement joins TRBV9 to TRBJ2-2, with 7 nucleotides matching TRBD1. This CDR3 contains 13 residues. Trimming at V came to 1 base and at J to 8 bases, leaving 2 bases not matched to a gene. Germline V lookup: CDR1 SGDLS, CDR2 YYNGEE. CDR3 nucleotides: TGTGCCAGCAGCGTAAACAGGGGTGGGGAGCTGTTTTTT. This gives the protein CASSVNRGGELFF. The whole variable domain, remainder taken from reference TRBV9 and TRBJ2-2, is DSGVTQTPKHLITATGQRVTLRCSPRSGDLSVYWYQQSLDQGLQFLIQYYNGEERAKGNILERFSAQQFPDLHSELNLSSLELGDSALYFCASSVNRGGELFFGEGSRLTVL.

The V call is TRBV19, the J call TRBJ2-7; perhaps TRBD1 as D (6 bases). Deletions cut 4 bases from V and 6 bases from J, with 7 bases between. Germline values: CDR1 LNHDA, CDR2 SQIVND (reference sequence). This CDR3 spans 11 amino acids. The CDR3, as DNA: TGTGCCAGTAGTAAAGGGGGCGAGCAGTACTTC. As protein: CASSKGGEQYF.

The rearrangement joins TRBV4-2 to TRBJ2-7; TRBD2 aligns across 10 bases. The germline CDR1 and CDR2 sequences are LGHNA and YNFKEQ. This CDR3 comprises 17 residues. V was clipped by 3 bases and J by 4 bases; unmatched bases: 12. In DNA, the CDR3 is TGTGCCAGCAGCCACGCAAGCGGGGGGGCCGTGAGTTACGAGCAGTACTTC. Amino acid sequence: CASSHASGGAVSYEQYF.

The rearrangement links TRBV29-1 to TRBJ2-3, with D perhaps matching TRBD2 (7 bases). This CDR3 region has 15 residues. CDR1 and CDR2 (germline): SQVTM, ANQGSEA. The V gene lost 4 bases and the J gene lost 4 bases, with 18 bases spanning the gap. The CDR3, as DNA: TGCAGCGTTGGCATCGGGGGGCGCGGGTCAGATACGCAGTATTTT. It specifies CSVGIGGRGSDTQYF.

The CDR3 sequence: CASSLDRGGDEQYF. CDR3 coding DNA: TGCGCCAGCAGCTTGGACAGGGGAGGCGACGAGCAGTACTTC. J is TRBJ2-7 and V is TRBV5-1; tentatively, D is TRBD1 (7 bases). The CDR3 runs to 14 residues. Germline CDR1 reads SGHRS; CDR2 reads YFSETQ. V dropped 0 bases and J dropped 5 bases, with 12 bases sitting between them. The full variable domain, in which reference TRBV5-1 and TRBJ2-7 provide the parts outside the CDR3, is KAGVTQTPRYLIKTRGQQVTLSCSPISGHRSVSWYQQTPGQGLQFLFEYFSETQRNKGNFPGRFSGRQFSNSRSEMNVSTLELGDSALYLCASSLDRGGDEQYFGPGTRLTVT.

The chain combines TRBV27 with TRBJ2-5; 8 positions match TRBD1. CDR1 is MNHEY, CDR2 SMNVEV, per germline (reference sequence). J was trimmed by 4 bases and V by 3 bases; bases with no gene match: 10. CDR3 length: 16 amino acids. CDR3: CASSFFRTGSIETQYF. CDR3 nucleotide sequence: TGTGCCAGCAGTTTTTTCAGGACAGGGAGTATAGAGACCCAGTACTTC.

This rearrangement joins TRBV28 to TRBJ2-7; D is uncertain. The V end lost 6 bases, the J end lost 2 bases, and 14 bases lay between the germline ends. CDR1 and CDR2 from the germline V gene are MDHEN and SYDVKM. The CDR3 spans 14 residues. The CDR3: CASRPLGWTYEQYF. CDR3 coding DNA: TGTGCCAGCAGGCCCCTCGGGTGGACCTACGAGCAGTACTTC. The entire variable domain, with the rest obtained from reference TRBV28 and TRBJ2-7, is as follows: DVKVTQSSRYLVKRTGEKVFLECVQDMDHENMFWYRQDPGLGLRLIYFSYDVKMKEKGDIPEGYSVSREKKERFSLILESASTNQTSMYLCASRPLGWTYEQYFGPGTRLTVT.

The gene calls are TRBV4-1 and TRBJ2-1, with D uncertain. Germline V gives CDR1 MGHRA, CDR2 YSYEKL. This CDR3 has 19 amino acids. Between the trimmed V and J ends, which lost 6 bases and 4 bases, there was a span of 28 bases. This CDR3 is CASRGQFIGTNILYNEQFF. The CDR3 bases are TGCGCCAGCAGGGGTCAATTCATAGGTACGAATATCCTGTACAATGAGCAGTTCTTC.

This clone appeared once. The rearrangement links TRBV9 to TRBJ2-3; 12 bases match TRBD2. CDR3 length equals 15 residues. V trimming: 0 bases; J trimming: 6 bases; junction bases outside the gene matches: 2. Germline V CDR1 and CDR2: SGDLS, YYNGEE. As DNA, the CDR3 is TGTGCCAGCAGCGTAGGACTAGCGGGAGAGGATACGCAGTATTTT. Translation gives CASSVGLAGEDTQYF.

The V gene is TRBV6-4, the J gene TRBJ1-2; TRBD1 aligns across 8 bases. This CDR3 spans 15 amino acids. Germline V gene data show CDR1 as MRHNA and CDR2 as SNTAGT. With 3 bases clipped from V and 2 bases from J, the junction kept 5 bases outside the gene matches. This CDR3 reads CASSELAGGNYGYTF. The CDR3 DNA follows: TGTGCCAGCAGTGAATTGGCAGGGGGCAACTATGGCTACACCTTC.